Listed below are T cell receptor beta chains from one sample, sequenced in a study of T cell repertoires in cytomegalovirus infection. TCRdb re-called the reads through MiXCR, storing one row per CDR3 protein. The data contain about 180,000 distinct CDR3 sequences, approximately 15% of them singletons. The sequenced material came from PBMCs. These receptors all stem from a human donor in good health (CMV status not recorded). Some clones in this sample may be carry-over from other donors' samples. Both conserved end residues are part of each CDR3. The D gene is left open where the match is weak. Some rows have no size entry. The others give once, few or many, or a class for an expanded clone.

v_call,j_call,d_call,clone_size,cdr3_nt,cdr3_aa
TRBV28,TRBJ2-7,-,few,TGTGCCAGCACTGGGGCGGCGGCCTACGAGCAGTACTTC,CASTGAAAYEQYF
TRBV11-2,TRBJ2-5,-,many,TGTGCCAGCAGCTTAGATTCGAAGGGTACAGAGACCCAGTACTTC,CASSLDSKGTETQYF
TRBV28,TRBJ2-7,TRBD2,many,TGTGCCATGGGGACTAGCGGGACCTACGAGCAGTACTTC,CAMGTSGTYEQYF
TRBV11-2,TRBJ2-3,-,few,TGTGCCAGCAGCCCCACGTCCGGGGGAGATACGCAGTATTTT,CASSPTSGGDTQYF
TRBV11-2,TRBJ1-2,-,many,TGTGCCAGCAGCTCGGGTCCTTGGGATGGCTACACCTTC,CASSSGPWDGYTF
TRBV19,TRBJ1-5,-,many,TGTGCCAGTAGTATAAGTGAGGGACGGCTATATCAGCCCCAGCATTTT,CASSISEGRLYQPQHF
TRBV28,TRBJ2-1,-,many,TGTGCCAGCAGTTTAGGATGGGGGACATACAATGAGCAGTTCTTC,CASSLGWGTYNEQFF
TRBV7-6,TRBJ2-2,-,many,TGTGCCAGCAGCCCCAGCTTTCGTCGTCGTTCGAACACCGGGGAGCTGTTTTTT,CASSPSFRRRSNTGELFF
TRBV7-8,TRBJ2-2,TRBD1,few,TGTGCCAGCAGACAGGGGCCCGGGGAGCTGTTTTTT,CASRQGPGELFF
TRBV7-2,TRBJ2-2,-,many,TGTGCCAGCAGCCTACTTGCCGGGGAGCTGTTTTTT,CASSLLAGELFF
TRBV11-2,TRBJ2-2,-,many,TGTGCCAGCAGGCAGGGAGTAATGGCGAACACCGGGGAGCTGTTTTTT,CASRQGVMANTGELFF
TRBV7-9,TRBJ1-1,-,few,TGTGCCAGCAGCTTAGGCCCCCTTAACCTGCTGAACACTGAAGCTTTCTTT,CASSLGPLNLLNTEAFF
TRBV28,TRBJ1-4,-,few,TGTGCCAGCAGTTCGGGGGTAGAAAAACTGTTTTTT,CASSSGVEKLFF
TRBV27,TRBJ2-7,-,-,TGTGCCAGCGGAAAGTACAGGGAAGGCTACGAGCAGTACTTC,CASGKYREGYEQYF
TRBV20-1,TRBJ2-7,-,few,TGCAGTGCTAGAGGCGCGGGTTCGGGGGAGCAGTACTTC,CSARGAGSGEQYF
TRBV5-6,TRBJ1-2,-,-,TGTGCCAGCGGAACAGGAGACTCCATTGACTATGGCTACACCTTC,CASGTGDSIDYGYTF
TRBV7-2,TRBJ2-6,-,few,TGTGCCAGCAGCTCTCAGGAACCTGGGGCCAACGTCCTGACTTTC,CASSSQEPGANVLTF
TRBV5-1,TRBJ1-5,TRBD1,few,TGCGCCAGCAGTACCGGACAGGGAGGCAATCAGCCCCAGCATTTT,CASSTGQGGNQPQHF
TRBV7-2,TRBJ1-2,-,-,TGTGCCAGCAGCCGAGAACGGATAGAGGGCTACACCTTC,CASSRERIEGYTF
TRBV7-2,TRBJ1-2,-,many,TGTGCCAGCATCGAGGCGGGTCTAGACTACACCTTC,CASIEAGLDYTF
TRBV7-9,TRBJ2-1,TRBD1,many,TGTGCCAGCAGCCGTGGGACAGGCATTGACTTGCTATCCTACAATGAGCAGTTCTTC,CASSRGTGIDLLSYNEQFF
TRBV12-3/TRBV12-4,TRBJ2-3,-,-,TGTGCCAGCACCTTGAGGACAGATACGCAGTATTTT,CASTLRTDTQYF
TRBV7-8,TRBJ2-1,TRBD2,many,TGTGCCAGCAGCTTAACGGGGGGTAACTCCTACAATGAGCAGTTCTTC,CASSLTGGNSYNEQFF
TRBV5-1,TRBJ1-1,-,many,TGCGCCAGCAGCTTGGAAGCCTACAACACTGAAGCTTTCTTT,CASSLEAYNTEAFF
TRBV29-1,TRBJ1-1,-,few,TGCAGCGTCAAAGACGGTTTTTGGAACACTGAAGCTTTCTTT,CSVKDGFWNTEAFF
TRBV28,TRBJ2-1,-,-,TGTGCCAGCAGTTTCATCCGTGGTGAGCAGTTCTTC,CASSFIRGEQFF
TRBV18,TRBJ1-1,-,once,TGTGCCAGCTCCCCCACAGGGAGGAACACTGAAGCTTTCTTT,CASSPTGRNTEAFF
TRBV25-1,TRBJ2-4,-,-,TGTGCCAGCAGTGAATATTCACAGAGTTTAGCCAAAAACATTCAGTACTTC,CASSEYSQSLAKNIQYF
TRBV7-8,TRBJ1-6,-,many,TGTGCCAGCAGCTCCTCGATGGGGGAATGGCTCCTCCACTTT,CASSSSMGEWLLHF
TRBV10-3,TRBJ1-2,TRBD1,few,TGTGCCATCAGCCCCTACAGGGGGGATCTCTATGGCTACACCTTC,CAISPYRGDLYGYTF
TRBV7-2,TRBJ2-7,-,many,TGTGCCAGCAGCCACGGACACTACGAGCAGTACTTC,CASSHGHYEQYF